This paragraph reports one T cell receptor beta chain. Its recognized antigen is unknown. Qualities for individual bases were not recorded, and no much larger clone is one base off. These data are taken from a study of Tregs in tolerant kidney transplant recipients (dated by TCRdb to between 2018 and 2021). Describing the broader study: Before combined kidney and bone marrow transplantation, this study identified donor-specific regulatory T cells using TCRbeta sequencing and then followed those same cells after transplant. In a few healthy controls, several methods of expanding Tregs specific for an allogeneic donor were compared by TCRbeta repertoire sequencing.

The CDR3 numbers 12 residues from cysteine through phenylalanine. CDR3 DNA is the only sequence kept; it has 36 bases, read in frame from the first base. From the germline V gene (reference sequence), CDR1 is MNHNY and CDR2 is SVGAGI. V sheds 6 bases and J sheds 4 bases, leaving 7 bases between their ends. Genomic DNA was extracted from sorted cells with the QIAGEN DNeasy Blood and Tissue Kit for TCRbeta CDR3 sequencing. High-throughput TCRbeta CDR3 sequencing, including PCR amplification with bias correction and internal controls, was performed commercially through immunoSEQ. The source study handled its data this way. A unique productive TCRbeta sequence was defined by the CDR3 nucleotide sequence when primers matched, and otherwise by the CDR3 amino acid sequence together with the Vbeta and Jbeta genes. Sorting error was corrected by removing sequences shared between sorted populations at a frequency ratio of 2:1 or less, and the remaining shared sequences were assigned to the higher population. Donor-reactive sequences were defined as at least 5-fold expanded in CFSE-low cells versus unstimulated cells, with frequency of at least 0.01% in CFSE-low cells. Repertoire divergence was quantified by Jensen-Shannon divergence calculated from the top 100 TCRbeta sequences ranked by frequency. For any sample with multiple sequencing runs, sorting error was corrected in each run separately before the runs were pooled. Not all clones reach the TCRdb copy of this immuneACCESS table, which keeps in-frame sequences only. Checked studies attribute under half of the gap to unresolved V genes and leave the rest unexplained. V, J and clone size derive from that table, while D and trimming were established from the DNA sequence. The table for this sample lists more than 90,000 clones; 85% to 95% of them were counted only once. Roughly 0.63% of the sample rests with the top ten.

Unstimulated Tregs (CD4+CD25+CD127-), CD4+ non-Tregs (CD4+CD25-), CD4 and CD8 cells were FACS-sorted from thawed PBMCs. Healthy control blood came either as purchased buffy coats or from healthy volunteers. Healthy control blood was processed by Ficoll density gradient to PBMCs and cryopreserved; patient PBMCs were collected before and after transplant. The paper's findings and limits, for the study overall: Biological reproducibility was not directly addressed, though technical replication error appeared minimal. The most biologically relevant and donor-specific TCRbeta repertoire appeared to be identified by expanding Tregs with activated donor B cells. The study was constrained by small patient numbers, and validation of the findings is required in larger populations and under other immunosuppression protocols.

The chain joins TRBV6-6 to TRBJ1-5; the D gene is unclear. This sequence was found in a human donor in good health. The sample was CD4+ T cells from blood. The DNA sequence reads TGTGCCAGCAGCTTCGGTAATCAGCCCCAGCATTTT. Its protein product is CASSFGNQPQHF.